The 10 T cell receptor beta chains given below trace back to one sample, sequenced in a study of blood T cell repertoires in COVID-19. TCRdb's copy holds only in-frame clones and misses some; the assay was immunoSEQ multiplex PCR. The table has fewer than 200,000 clones, approximately 90% seen once. Sequencing input: peripheral blood. These receptor sequences come from a man aged 50-60 years with acute or convalescent COVID-19.

This rearrangement joins TRBV28 to TRBJ2-1, with TRBD2 identical over 8 bases. V was pared by 8 bases and J by 4 bases, with 13 bases of the junction left unmatched. This CDR3 spans 16 amino acids. Germline V gives CDR1 MDHEN, CDR2 SYDVKM. CDR3 in amino acids: CASPSDSSGPYNEQFF. The CDR3 DNA sequence: TGTGCCAGCCCCTCTGACTCTAGCGGGCCGTACAATGAGCAGTTCTTC.

The V and J genes are TRBV30 and TRBJ1-1; 7 nucleotides align to TRBD1. The length of the CDR3 is 14 residues. Germline CDR1 and CDR2: GTSNPN and SVGIG (reference sequence). Trimming took 4 bases from V and 0 from J; bases not matched to a gene: 5. The CDR3 sequence: CAWKFRGMNTEAFF. CDR3 bases: TGTGCCTGGAAATTCAGGGGGATGAACACTGAAGCTTTCTTT. Full variable domain (rest looked up from reference TRBV30 and TRBJ1-1): SQTIHQWPATLVQPVGSPLSLECTVEGTSNPNLYWYRQAAGRGLQLLFYSVGIGQISSEVPQNLSASRPQDRQFILSSKKLLLSDSGFYLCAWKFRGMNTEAFFGQGTRLTVV.

On this clone itself: Other DNA sequences in the sample encode the same CDR3. The J gene is TRBJ2-5, the V gene TRBV27; 13 bases are shared with TRBD2. The CDR3 is 14 amino acids. Germline trimming cut 9 bases from V and 5 bases from J; bases unmatched to any gene: 6. The germline V gene has CDR1 MNHEY and CDR2 SMNVEV (reference sequence). CDR3 protein: CASRLAGGLETQYF. The DNA for the CDR3 is TGTGCCAGTCGACTAGCGGGGGGCCTGGAGACCCAGTACTTC.

The rearrangement links TRBV5-1 to TRBJ1-5, with D possibly TRBD1 on 5 matching bases. The V end lost 4 bases, the J end lost 1 base, and 15 bases lay between the germline ends. CDR3 length: 16 amino acids. In germline, CDR1 is SGHRS, CDR2 YFSETQ. The CDR3 spells CASSPTSGSSNQPQHF. CDR3 nucleotides: TGCGCCAGCAGCCCCACCTCAGGGTCGAGCAATCAGCCCCAGCATTTT.

CDR3 sequence reads: CAISESYRADQPQHF. The CDR3, as DNA: TGTGCCATCAGTGAGTCTTACAGGGCTGATCAGCCCCAGCATTTT. The gene calls are TRBV10-3 and TRBJ1-5, with D maybe TRBD1 (6 bases). CDR3 length: 15 residues. Germline V CDR1 and CDR2: ENHRY, SYGVKD. Trimming removed 0 bases from V and 5 bases from J, with 11 bases in between.

The CDR3 DNA reads as TGTGCCAGCTCAGCTACAGAGGGCACTGAAGCTTTCTTT. This sequence encodes CASSATEGTEAFF. The J gene is TRBJ1-1, the V gene TRBV18, with D unclear. Germline V gene sequence: CDR1 KGHSH, CDR2 LQKENI. The CDR3 has 13 amino acids. Trimming cost V 5 bases and J 4 bases, with 11 bases left between them.

This chain connects TRBV7-9 to TRBJ2-7; D is possibly TRBD1 (6 bases). Trimming pared 5 bases from V and 3 bases from J, leaving 8 bases between. This CDR3 contains 12 residues. The germline CDR1 and CDR2 sequences are SEHNR and FQNEAQ (reference sequence). This chain's CDR3 is CASSQDSYEQYF. The CDR3 coding sequence is TGTGCCAGCAGCCAGGACAGCTACGAGCAGTACTTC.

The chain is built from TRBV4-3 and TRBJ1-4; TRBD1 might be the D (5 bases). Germline CDR1 reads LGHNA; CDR2 reads YSLEER. The CDR3 is 18 amino acids. Trimming pared 0 bases from V and 3 bases from J, leaving 17 bases between. The CDR3: CASSQDGASVNANEKLFF. CDR3 coding DNA: TGCGCCAGCAGCCAAGATGGGGCAAGCGTTAACGCTAATGAAAAACTGTTTTTT.

The chain recombines TRBV6-6 with TRBJ1-5, with a weak D call TRBD1 (5 bases). Germline V CDR1 and CDR2: MNHNY, SVGAGI (reference sequence). V gave up 6 bases and J gave up 0 bases, with 12 bases separating them. The CDR3 has 15 amino acids. The CDR3 DNA reads as TGTGCCAGCAGGGACATCTTCCTTAGCAATCAGCCCCAGCATTTT. Amino acid sequence: CASRDIFLSNQPQHF.

The gene calls are TRBV10-3 and TRBJ1-2; TRBD1 might be the D (5 bases). The CDR3 length is 14 residues. Germline assignment: CDR1 ENHRY and CDR2 SYGVKD. Trimming took off 2 bases at V and 4 bases at J, with 11 bases between the two ends. The CDR3 is CAISEATGSYGYTF. The CDR3 bases are TGTGCCATCAGTGAGGCCACAGGTTCCTATGGCTACACCTTC.